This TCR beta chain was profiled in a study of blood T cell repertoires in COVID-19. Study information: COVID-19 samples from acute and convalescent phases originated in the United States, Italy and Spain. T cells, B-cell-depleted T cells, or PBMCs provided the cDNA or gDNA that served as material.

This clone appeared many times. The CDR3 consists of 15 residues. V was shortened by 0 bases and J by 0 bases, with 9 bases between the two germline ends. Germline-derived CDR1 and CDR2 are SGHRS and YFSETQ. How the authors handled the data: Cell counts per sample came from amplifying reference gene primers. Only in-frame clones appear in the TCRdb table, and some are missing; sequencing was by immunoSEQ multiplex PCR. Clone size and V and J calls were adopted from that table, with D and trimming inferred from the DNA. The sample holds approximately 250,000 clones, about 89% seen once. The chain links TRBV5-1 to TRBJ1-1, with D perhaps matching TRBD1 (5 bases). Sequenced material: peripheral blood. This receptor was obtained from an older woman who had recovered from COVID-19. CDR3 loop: CASSLVGAVNTEAFF. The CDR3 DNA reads TGCGCCAGCAGCTTGGTAGGGGCAGTGAACACTGAAGCTTTCTTT.